This T cell receptor beta chain was obtained from a study of pediatric ulcerative colitis. Of note for this clone: Its specificity is unknown.

The J segment lost 0 bases and the V segment lost 4 bases, leaving 8 bases of the junction unmatched. The CDR3 runs 18 residues. Germline assignment: CDR1 MGHRA and CDR2 YSYEKL. Findings of the study overall: Ulcerative colitis patients shared more blood-rectal clones than controls. Repertoires came from total lymphocyte DNA, not specific subsets.

During colonoscopy, one to two rectal pinch biopsies were collected. TCRdb's copy holds only in-frame clones and misses some; the assay was immunoSEQ multiplex PCR. The sample holds 30,000 or so clones, roughly three quarters seen once. This clonotype was sampled from a boy aged 10-17 years with mild ulcerative colitis. The sample was gut tissue. The V call is TRBV4-1, the J call TRBJ2-6, with 8 bases matching TRBD1. The CDR3 bases are TGCGCCAGCAGCCCCCGGGACAGGTACTACTCTGGGGCCAACGTCCTGACTTTC. This encodes CASSPRDRYYSGANVLTF.